The entry that follows covers one T cell receptor (beta chain) sequence. Cohort assignment relied on participant-reported clinical history. The data originate from a study of blood T cell repertoires in COVID-19. Study at large: Sources were T cells, B-cell-depleted T cells, or PBMCs; the material itself was cDNA or gDNA.

This CDR3 has 14 residues. The J segment lost 7 bases and the V segment lost 0 bases, leaving 3 bases of the junction unmatched. Germline V CDR1 and CDR2: SGHRS, YFSETQ. Source study methods: Amplification of reference gene primers was used by the study to estimate nucleated cell counts. Only in-frame clones appear in the TCRdb table, and some are missing; sequencing was by immunoSEQ multiplex PCR. Clone size and the V and J calls come from that table; the DNA yielded D and trimming. The profile covers 100,000 to 150,000 clones, with under 90% appearing a single time and 2% to 2.5% taken by the ten largest.

V is TRBV5-1 and J is TRBJ2-1, with TRBD2 matching over 8 bases. This TCR came from a middle-aged man with acute COVID-19. What was sequenced was PBMCs or T cells enriched from blood (not recorded which). This chain's CDR3 is CASSLAVAGNEQFF. The CDR3 nucleotides read TGCGCCAGCAGCTTGGCGGTAGCGGGAAATGAGCAGTTCTTC.